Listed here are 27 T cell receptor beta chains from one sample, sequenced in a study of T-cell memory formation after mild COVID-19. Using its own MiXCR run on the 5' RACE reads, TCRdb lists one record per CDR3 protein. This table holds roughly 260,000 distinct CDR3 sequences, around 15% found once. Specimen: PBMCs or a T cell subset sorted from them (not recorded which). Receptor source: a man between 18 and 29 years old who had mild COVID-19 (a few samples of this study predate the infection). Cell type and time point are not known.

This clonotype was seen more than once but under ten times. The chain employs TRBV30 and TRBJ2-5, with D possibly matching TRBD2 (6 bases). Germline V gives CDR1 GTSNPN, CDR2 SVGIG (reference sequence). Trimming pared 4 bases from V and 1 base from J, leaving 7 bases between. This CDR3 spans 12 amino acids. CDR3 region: CAWKAGQETQYF. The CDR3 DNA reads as TGTGCCTGGAAAGCGGGCCAAGAGACCCAGTACTTC. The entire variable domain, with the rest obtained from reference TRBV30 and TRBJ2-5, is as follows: SQTIHQWPATLVQPVGSPLSLECTVEGTSNPNLYWYRQAAGRGLQLLFYSVGIGQISSEVPQNLSASRPQDRQFILSSKKLLLSDSGFYLCAWKAGQETQYFGPGTRLLVL.

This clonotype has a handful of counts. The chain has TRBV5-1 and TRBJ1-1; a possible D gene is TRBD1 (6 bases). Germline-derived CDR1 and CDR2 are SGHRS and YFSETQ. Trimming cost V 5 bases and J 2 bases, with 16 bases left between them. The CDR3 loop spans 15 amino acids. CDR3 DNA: TGCGCCAGCAGGGAGGGACACCTGGTTAACACTGAAGCTTTCTTT. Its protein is CASREGHLVNTEAFF.

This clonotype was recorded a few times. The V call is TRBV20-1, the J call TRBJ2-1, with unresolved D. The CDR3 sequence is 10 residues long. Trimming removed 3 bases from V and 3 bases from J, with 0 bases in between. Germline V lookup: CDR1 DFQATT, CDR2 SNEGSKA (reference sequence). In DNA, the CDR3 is TGCAGTGCTAGCTACAATGAGCAGTTCTTC. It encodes CSASYNEQFF.

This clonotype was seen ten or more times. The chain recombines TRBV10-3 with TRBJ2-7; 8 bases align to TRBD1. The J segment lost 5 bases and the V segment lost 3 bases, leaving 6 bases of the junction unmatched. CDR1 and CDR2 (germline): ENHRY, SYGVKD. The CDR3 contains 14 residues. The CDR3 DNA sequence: TGTGCCATCAGTGACAGGCCAGGGGGCGACGAGCAGTACGTC. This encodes CAISDRPGGDEQYV.

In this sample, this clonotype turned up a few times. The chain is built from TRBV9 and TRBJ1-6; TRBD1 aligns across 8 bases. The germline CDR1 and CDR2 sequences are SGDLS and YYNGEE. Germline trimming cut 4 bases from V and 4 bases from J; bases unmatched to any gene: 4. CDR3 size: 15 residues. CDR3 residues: CASSSGTGYNSPLHF. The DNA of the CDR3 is TGTGCCAGCAGCTCCGGGACAGGTTATAATTCACCCCTCCACTTT. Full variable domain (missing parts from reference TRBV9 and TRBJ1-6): DSGVTQTPKHLITATGQRVTLRCSPRSGDLSVYWYQQSLDQGLQFLIQYYNGEERAKGNILERFSAQQFPDLHSELNLSSLELGDSALYFCASSSGTGYNSPLHFGNGTRLTVT.

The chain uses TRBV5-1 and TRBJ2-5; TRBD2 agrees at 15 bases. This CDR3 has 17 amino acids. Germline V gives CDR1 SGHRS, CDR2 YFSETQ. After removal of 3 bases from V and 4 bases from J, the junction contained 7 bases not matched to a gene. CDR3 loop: CASSSWTSGGARETQYF. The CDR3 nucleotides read TGCGCCAGCAGCTCCTGGACTAGCGGGGGGGCCCGAGAGACCCAGTACTTC.

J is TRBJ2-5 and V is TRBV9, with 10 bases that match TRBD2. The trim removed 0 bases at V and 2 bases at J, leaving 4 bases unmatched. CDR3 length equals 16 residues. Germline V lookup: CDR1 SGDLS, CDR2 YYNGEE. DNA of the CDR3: TGTGCCAGCAGCGTAGGAGCGGGGGGGCTTCAAGAGACCCAGTACTTC. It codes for CASSVGAGGLQETQYF.

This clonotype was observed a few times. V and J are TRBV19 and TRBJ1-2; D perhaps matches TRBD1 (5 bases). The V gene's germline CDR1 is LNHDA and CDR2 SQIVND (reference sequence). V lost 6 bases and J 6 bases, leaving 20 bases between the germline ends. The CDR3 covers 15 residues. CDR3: CASRKSGTISNGYTF. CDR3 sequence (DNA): TGTGCCAGTAGAAAAAGCGGGACGATATCCAATGGCTACACCTTC.

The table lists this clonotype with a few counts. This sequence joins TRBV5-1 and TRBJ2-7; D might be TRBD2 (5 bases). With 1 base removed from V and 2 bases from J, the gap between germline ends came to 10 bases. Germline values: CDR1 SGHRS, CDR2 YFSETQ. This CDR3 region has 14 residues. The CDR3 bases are TGCGCCAGCAGCTTGATTCCGGGGACCTACGAGCAGTACTTC. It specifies CASSLIPGTYEQYF.

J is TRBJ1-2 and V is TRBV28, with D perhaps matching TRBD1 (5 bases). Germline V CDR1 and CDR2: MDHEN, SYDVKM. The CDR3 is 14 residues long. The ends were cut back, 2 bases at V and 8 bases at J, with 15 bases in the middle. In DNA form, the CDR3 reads TGTGCCAGCAGTTTAGAGGCAGGGCGGAGGGGCTACACCTTC. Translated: CASSLEAGRRGYTF.

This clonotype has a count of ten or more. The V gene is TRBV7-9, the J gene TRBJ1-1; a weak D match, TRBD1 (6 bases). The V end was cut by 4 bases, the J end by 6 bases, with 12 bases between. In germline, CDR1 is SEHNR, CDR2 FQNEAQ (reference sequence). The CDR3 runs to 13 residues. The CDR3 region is CASSSQSGAEAFF. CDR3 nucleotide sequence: TGTGCCAGCAGCTCCCAATCAGGGGCTGAAGCTTTCTTT.

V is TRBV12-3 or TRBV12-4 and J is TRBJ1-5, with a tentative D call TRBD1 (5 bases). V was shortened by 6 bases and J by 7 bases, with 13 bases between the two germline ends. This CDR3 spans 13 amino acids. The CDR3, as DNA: TGTGCCAGCAGGGGGGTGGTTGGGCAGCCCCAGCATTTT. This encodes CASRGVVGQPQHF.

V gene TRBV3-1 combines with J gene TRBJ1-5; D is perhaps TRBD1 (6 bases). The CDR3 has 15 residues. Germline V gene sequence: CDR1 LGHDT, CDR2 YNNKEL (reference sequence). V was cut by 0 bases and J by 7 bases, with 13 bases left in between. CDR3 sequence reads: CASSQDPRGRQPQHF. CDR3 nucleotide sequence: TGTGCCAGCAGCCAAGATCCCAGGGGTCGGCAGCCCCAGCATTTT.

CDR3 sequence reads: CASSTGPGELFF. For the CDR3, the DNA is TGTGCCAGCAGCACGGGACCCGGGGAGCTGTTTTTT. This rearrangement joins TRBV11-3 to TRBJ2-2, with D perhaps assigned TRBD1 or TRBD2 (5 bases each). The V gene lost 5 bases and the J gene lost 6 bases, with 7 bases spanning the gap. Germline lookup yields CDR1 SGHNT and CDR2 YENEEA. The CDR3 is 12 residues long.

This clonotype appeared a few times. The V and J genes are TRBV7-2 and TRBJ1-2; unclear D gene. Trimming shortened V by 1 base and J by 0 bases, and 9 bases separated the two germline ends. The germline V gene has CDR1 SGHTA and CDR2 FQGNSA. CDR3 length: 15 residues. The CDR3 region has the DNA TGTGCCAGCAGCTTAGTTGCACAAGCTAACTATGGCTACACCTTC. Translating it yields CASSLVAQANYGYTF.

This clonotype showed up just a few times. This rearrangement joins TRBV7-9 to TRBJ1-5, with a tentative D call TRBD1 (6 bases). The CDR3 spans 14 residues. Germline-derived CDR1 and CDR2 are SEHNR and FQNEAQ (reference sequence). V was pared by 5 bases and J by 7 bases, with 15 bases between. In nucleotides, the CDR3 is TGTGCCAGCAGCCATACAGCAGGGGAACAGCCCCAGCATTTT. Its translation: CASSHTAGEQPQHF.

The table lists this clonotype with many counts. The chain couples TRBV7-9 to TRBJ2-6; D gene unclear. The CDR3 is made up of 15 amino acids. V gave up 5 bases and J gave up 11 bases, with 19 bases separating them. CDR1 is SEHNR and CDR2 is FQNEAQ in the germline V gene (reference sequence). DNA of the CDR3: TGTGCCAGCAGCAAACGGGTATCCCGTAACCACGTCCTGACTTTC. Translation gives CASSKRVSRNHVLTF.

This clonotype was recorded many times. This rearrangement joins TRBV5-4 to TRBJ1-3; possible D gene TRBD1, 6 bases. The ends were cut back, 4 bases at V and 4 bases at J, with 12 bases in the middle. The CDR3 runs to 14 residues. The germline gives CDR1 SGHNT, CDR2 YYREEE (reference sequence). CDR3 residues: CASSRGTLGNTIYF. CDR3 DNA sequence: TGTGCCAGCAGCCGCGGGACATTAGGAAACACCATATATTTT.

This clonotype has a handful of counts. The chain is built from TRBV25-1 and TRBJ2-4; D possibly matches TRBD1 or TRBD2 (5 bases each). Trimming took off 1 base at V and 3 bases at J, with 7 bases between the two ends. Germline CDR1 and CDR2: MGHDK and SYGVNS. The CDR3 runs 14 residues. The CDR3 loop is CASSESGGKNIQYF. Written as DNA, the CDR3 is TGTGCCAGCAGTGAATCTGGGGGCAAAAACATTCAGTACTTC.

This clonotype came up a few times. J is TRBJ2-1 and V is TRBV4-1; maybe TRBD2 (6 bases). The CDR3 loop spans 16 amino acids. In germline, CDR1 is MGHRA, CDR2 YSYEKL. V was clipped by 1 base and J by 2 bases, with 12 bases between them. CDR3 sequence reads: CASSQGRPGAYNEQFF. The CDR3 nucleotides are TGCGCCAGCAGCCAAGGGCGGCCGGGGGCCTACAATGAGCAGTTCTTC.

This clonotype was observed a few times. CDR3 DNA sequence: TGTGCCAGCAGCCCATACTCCGGGGAGCTGTTTTTT. It codes for CASSPYSGELFF. This chain uses TRBV7-2 with TRBJ2-2; no firm D call. CDR1 is SGHTA, CDR2 FQGNSA, per germline. The CDR3 length is 12 residues. V gave up 5 bases and J gave up 6 bases, with 7 bases separating them.

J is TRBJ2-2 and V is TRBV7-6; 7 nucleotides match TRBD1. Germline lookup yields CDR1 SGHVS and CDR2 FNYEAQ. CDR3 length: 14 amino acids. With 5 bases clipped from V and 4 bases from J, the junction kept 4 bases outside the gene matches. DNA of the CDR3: TGTGCCAGCAGCCAAACAGGGGCCACCGGGGAGCTGTTTTTT. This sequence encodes CASSQTGATGELFF. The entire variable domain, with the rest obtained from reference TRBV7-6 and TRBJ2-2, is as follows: GAGVSQSPRYKVTKRGQDVALRCDPISGHVSLYWYRQALGQGPEFLTYFNYEAQQDKSGLPNDRFSAERPEGSISTLTIQRTEQRDSAMYRCASSQTGATGELFFGEGSRLTVL.

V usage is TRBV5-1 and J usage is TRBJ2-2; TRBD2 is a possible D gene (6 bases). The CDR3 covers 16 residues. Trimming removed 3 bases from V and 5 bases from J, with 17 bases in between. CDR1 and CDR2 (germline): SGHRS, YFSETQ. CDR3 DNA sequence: TGCGCCAGCAGCTCCGGGACTCCAGTAGGGACCGGGGAGCTGTTTTTT. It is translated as CASSSGTPVGTGELFF.

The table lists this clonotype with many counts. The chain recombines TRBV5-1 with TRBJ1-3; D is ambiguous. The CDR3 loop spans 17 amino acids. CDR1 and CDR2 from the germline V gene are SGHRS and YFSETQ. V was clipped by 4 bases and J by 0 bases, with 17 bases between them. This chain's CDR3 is CASSPDRQGDSGNTIYF. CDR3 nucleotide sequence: TGCGCCAGCAGCCCCGACCGACAAGGCGACTCTGGAAACACCATATATTTT.

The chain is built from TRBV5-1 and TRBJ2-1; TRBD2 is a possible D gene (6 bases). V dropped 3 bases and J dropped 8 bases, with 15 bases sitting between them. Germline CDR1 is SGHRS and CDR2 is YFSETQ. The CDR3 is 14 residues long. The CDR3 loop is CASSYSRRGDEQFF. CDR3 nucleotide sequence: TGCGCCAGCAGCTACTCGCGGCGGGGAGATGAGCAGTTCTTC.

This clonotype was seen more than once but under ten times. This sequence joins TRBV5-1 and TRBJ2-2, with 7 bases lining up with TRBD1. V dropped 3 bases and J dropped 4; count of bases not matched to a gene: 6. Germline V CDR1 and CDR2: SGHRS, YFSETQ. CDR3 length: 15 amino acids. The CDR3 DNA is TGCGCCAGCAGCTCGGGACAGTCCTTCACCGGGGAGCTGTTTTTT. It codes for CASSSGQSFTGELFF. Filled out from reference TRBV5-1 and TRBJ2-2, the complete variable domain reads KAGVTQTPRYLIKTRGQQVTLSCSPISGHRSVSWYQQTPGQGLQFLFEYFSETQRNKGNFPGRFSGRQFSNSRSEMNVSTLELGDSALYLCASSSGQSFTGELFFGEGSRLTVL.

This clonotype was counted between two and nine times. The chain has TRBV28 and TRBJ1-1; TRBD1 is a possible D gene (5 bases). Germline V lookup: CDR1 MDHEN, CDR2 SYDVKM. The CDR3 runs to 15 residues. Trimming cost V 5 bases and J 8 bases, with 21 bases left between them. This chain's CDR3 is CASSPPLWVGLEAFF. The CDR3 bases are TGTGCCAGCAGTCCCCCATTGTGGGTGGGACTCGAAGCTTTCTTT.